The 27 T cell receptor beta chains reported below all come from one sample, sequenced in a study of T cell clones after liver transplantation. Profiled with immunoSEQ multiplex PCR; TCRdb holds only in-frame clones, not every one. Of 50,000 to 55,000 clones in the sample, roughly 74% were seen once. The sample in question was CD4+ T cells from blood, obtained less than 70 months after liver transplant. These receptors all come from a human patient who received a liver transplant. Some T cells may be transferred from the graft donor.

The rearrangement joins TRBV5-4 to TRBJ2-5; TRBD2 matches at 8 bases. Per germline, CDR1 SGHNT and CDR2 YYREEE (reference sequence). The CDR3 length is 14 residues. V shed 4 bases and J 3 bases; nucleotides not matched to a gene: 5. The chain's CDR3 is CASSTTGGEETQYF. The CDR3 nucleotides are TGTGCCAGCAGCACCACCGGGGGGGAAGAGACCCAGTACTTC.

The V call is TRBV2, the J call TRBJ1-1, with D uncertain. V was cut by 6 bases and J by 4 bases, with 18 bases left in between. The V gene's germline CDR1 is SNHLY and CDR2 FYNNEI. This CDR3 spans 15 amino acids. The CDR3 protein is CASRVTLMAATEAFF. In nucleotides, the CDR3 is TGTGCCAGCAGGGTTACATTAATGGCCGCCACTGAAGCTTTCTTT.

Within the sample, this clone is medium-sized. The genes are TRBV7-2 and TRBJ2-7, with TRBD2 matching over 7 bases. J was trimmed by 5 bases and V by 1 base; bases with no gene match: 11. Germline values: CDR1 SGHTA, CDR2 FQGNSA. The CDR3 spans 16 residues. CDR3 in DNA: TGTGCCAGCAGCTTAGTGAGGAGCGGGCGGGGGAACGAGCAGTACTTC. It is translated as CASSLVRSGRGNEQYF.

This chain links TRBV11-2 with TRBJ2-6; D unclear. The CDR3 spans 16 residues. Trimming cost V 1 base and J 0 bases, with 7 bases left between them. The germline gives CDR1 SGHAT, CDR2 FQNNGV. The chain's CDR3 is CASSLARSSGANVLTF. CDR3 bases: TGTGCCAGCAGCTTAGCCAGGTCCTCTGGGGCCAACGTCCTGACTTTC. The whole variable domain, remainder taken from reference TRBV11-2 and TRBJ2-6, is EAGVAQSPRYKIIEKRQSVAFWCNPISGHATLYWYQQILGQGPKLLIQFQNNGVVDDSQLPKDRFSAERLKGVDSTLKIQPAKLEDSAVYLCASSLARSSGANVLTFGAGSRLTVL.

This sequence joins TRBV10-3 and TRBJ1-5; D is possibly TRBD1 (5 bases). Germline CDR1 and CDR2: ENHRY and SYGVKD. This CDR3 has 14 residues. Trimming took 8 bases from V and 6 from J, leaving 17 bases between them. The CDR3 DNA reads as TGTGCCATCGGGGAAGAATCGGGGGGTCAGCCCCAGCATTTT. Translated: CAIGEESGGQPQHF.

The rearrangement uses TRBV19 and TRBJ2-7, with 7 bases fitting TRBD2. With V trimmed by 6 bases and J by 2 bases, 13 bases remained unmatched. The CDR3 consists of 16 residues. Germline assignment: CDR1 LNHDA and CDR2 SQIVND (reference sequence). CDR3 sequence reads: CASSDLGGVFPYEQYF. The CDR3 coding sequence is TGTGCCAGTAGCGACTTGGGAGGGGTTTTCCCCTACGAGCAGTACTTC.

This rearrangement joins TRBV7-9 to TRBJ2-3; 8 nucleotides match TRBD1. The V gene end was trimmed by 2 bases and the J gene end by 5 bases; junction bases not matched to a gene: 9. The CDR3 is made up of 16 amino acids. Germline CDR1 SEHNR, CDR2 FQNEAQ (reference sequence). The CDR3 reads CASSLRFQGARDTQYF. CDR3 nucleotide sequence: TGTGCCAGCAGCTTAAGGTTCCAGGGGGCGCGAGATACGCAGTATTTT.

J is TRBJ1-4 and V is TRBV29-1; tentative D call: TRBD1 (5 bases). Germline V CDR1 and CDR2: SQVTM, ANQGSEA. CDR3 length: 15 amino acids. V dropped 1 base and J dropped 4 bases, with 13 bases sitting between them. The CDR3 reads CSVEGGGPFNEKLFF. The CDR3 DNA sequence: TGCAGCGTTGAAGGGGGCGGGCCCTTTAATGAAAAACTGTTTTTT.

The CDR3 DNA follows: TGTGCCAGCAGCTCTAATTGGCAGGGGCCCTACGAGCAGTACTTC. Amino acid sequence: CASSSNWQGPYEQYF. The rearrangement joins TRBV6-5 to TRBJ2-7, with D possibly TRBD1 on 6 matching bases. This CDR3 comprises 15 residues. V shed 6 bases and J shed 2 bases, with 17 bases lying between them. Per the germline V gene, CDR1 is MNHEY and CDR2 is SVGAGI.

CDR3 coding DNA: TGTGCCAGCAGTCCTTGGGATCGCCGAGGGAACACTGAAGCTTTCTTT. Translated, it gives CASSPWDRRGNTEAFF. The chain has TRBV28 and TRBJ1-1; D uncertain. CDR3 length: 16 residues. Per the germline V gene, CDR1 is MDHEN and CDR2 is SYDVKM. Trimming stripped 5 bases from V and 1 base from J, with 17 bases between.

The J gene is TRBJ1-5, the V gene TRBV7-2; perhaps TRBD1 as D (5 bases). Germline assignment: CDR1 SGHTA and CDR2 FQGNSA. V was pared by 3 bases and J by 4 bases, with 10 bases between. CDR3 length: 14 amino acids. The CDR3 sequence: CASSLGGGNQPQHF. In DNA, the CDR3 is TGTGCCAGCAGCTTGGGCGGGGGGAATCAGCCCCAGCATTTT.

V usage is TRBV7-8 and J usage is TRBJ1-1, with TRBD1 matching 9 bases. Per germline, CDR1 SGHVS and CDR2 FQNEAQ. The V gene end was trimmed by 1 base and the J gene end by 3 bases; junction bases not matched to a gene: 0. The CDR3 runs to 14 residues. For the CDR3, the DNA is TGTGCCAGCAGCTTAGGGACAGGGGACACTGAAGCTTTCTTT. It yields the protein CASSLGTGDTEAFF.

This clone was recorded once. The genes are TRBV11-2 and TRBJ1-5; 7 positions match TRBD1. In germline, CDR1 is SGHAT, CDR2 FQNNGV. The V gene end was trimmed by 1 base and the J gene end by 3 bases; junction bases not matched to a gene: 3. CDR3 length: 15 residues. CDR3 sequence (DNA): TGTGCCAGCAGCTTAGTAGGACAGGACAATCAGCCCCAGCATTTT. It codes for CASSLVGQDNQPQHF. The full variable domain, rest sourced from reference TRBV11-2 and TRBJ1-5, is EAGVAQSPRYKIIEKRQSVAFWCNPISGHATLYWYQQILGQGPKLLIQFQNNGVVDDSQLPKDRFSAERLKGVDSTLKIQPAKLEDSAVYLCASSLVGQDNQPQHFGDGTRLSIL.

This clone was detected ten times or more. The rearrangement links TRBV29-1 to TRBJ1-2; perhaps TRBD1 as D (5 bases). The CDR3 sequence is 15 residues long. The ends were cut back, 7 bases at V and 7 bases at J, with 25 bases in the middle. The germline V gene has CDR1 SQVTM and CDR2 ANQGSEA. The CDR3 here is CSATDQQPGRGGYTF. The DNA of the CDR3 is TGCAGCGCTACTGACCAACAGCCAGGGAGGGGTGGCTACACCTTC.

This clone was detected only once. The V call is TRBV11-2, the J call TRBJ1-1; unclear D gene. Germline CDR1 is SGHAT and CDR2 is FQNNGV. The CDR3 totals 15 residues. V lost 2 bases to trimming and J lost 1 base, with 11 bases between them. CDR3 protein: CASSLLGSGNTEAFF. Here the CDR3 DNA reads TGTGCCAGCAGCTTACTTGGTTCAGGGAACACTGAAGCTTTCTTT.

In its sample, this clone was seen a few times. The rearrangement uses TRBV7-2 and TRBJ2-3; weak D call: TRBD2 (7 bases). V lost 0 bases to trimming and J lost 3 bases, with 10 bases between them. Germline V gene data show CDR1 as SGHTA and CDR2 as FQGNSA. CDR3 length equals 15 residues. CDR3 nucleotides: TGTGCCAGCAGCTTAGCGGCGGGGGCGACAGATACGCAGTATTTT. This gives the protein CASSLAAGATDTQYF.

The rearrangement links TRBV19 to TRBJ1-3; the D is unclear. There are 14 residues in the CDR3. The V gene's germline CDR1 is LNHDA and CDR2 SQIVND (reference sequence). The ends were cut back, 7 bases at V and 0 bases at J, with 10 bases in the middle. CDR3 sequence (DNA): TGTGCCAGTACCGAGCGGGTCTCTGGAAACACCATATATTTT. Translated: CASTERVSGNTIYF.

The rearrangement links TRBV20-1 to TRBJ2-7; weak D call: TRBD2 (5 bases). V lost 6 bases and J 4 bases, leaving 10 bases between the germline ends. This CDR3 has 11 residues. Germline lookup yields CDR1 DFQATT and CDR2 SNEGSKA (reference sequence). The CDR3 bases are TGCAGTGCCCGAGGGCAGTACGAGCAGTACTTC. Protein product: CSARGQYEQYF.

The chain links TRBV30 to TRBJ1-2; D is perhaps TRBD1 (5 bases). V shed 0 bases and J shed 2 bases, with 10 bases lying between them. The CDR3 is 14 residues long. CDR1 is GTSNPN and CDR2 is SVGIG in the germline V gene (reference sequence). In DNA, the CDR3 is TGTGCCTGGAGTGTAGAGTCAGGGAACTATGGCTACACCTTC. Translation: CAWSVESGNYGYTF.

V usage is TRBV5-8 and J usage is TRBJ1-1; the match to TRBD1 covers 8 bases. Per germline, CDR1 SGHTS and CDR2 YDEGEE. V was pared by 5 bases and J by 6 bases, with 12 bases of the junction left unmatched. The CDR3 sequence is 15 residues long. CDR3 nucleotide sequence: TGTGCCAGCAGGGCAATTCAGGGGGCGCAGCCTGAAGCTTTCTTT. Its translation: CASRAIQGAQPEAFF.

CDR3 nucleotide sequence: TGTGCCAGCAGCGAGGACACCGGGGAGCTGTTTTTT. Translation gives CASSEDTGELFF. The V and J genes are TRBV9 and TRBJ2-2; D not resolved. This CDR3 has 12 amino acids. With 3 bases removed from V and 3 bases from J, the gap between germline ends came to 3 bases. In germline, CDR1 is SGDLS, CDR2 YYNGEE.

This sequence joins TRBV6-6 and TRBJ1-2; the match to TRBD1 covers 8 bases. Germline V gene lookup returns CDR1 MNHNY and CDR2 SVGAGI (reference sequence). With V trimmed by 6 bases and J by 4 bases, 10 bases remained unmatched. The CDR3 has 15 residues. CDR3 bases: TGTGCCAGCAGCCCACAGGGGGGCCTAGGCTATGGCTACACCTTC. As protein: CASSPQGGLGYGYTF.

The V call is TRBV6-6, the J call TRBJ1-2, with D uncertain. Trimming cost V 0 bases and J 8 bases, with 7 bases left between them. The CDR3 runs to 12 residues. Per the germline V gene, CDR1 is MNHNY and CDR2 is SVGAGI (reference sequence). The CDR3 loop reads CASSYSQEGYTF. CDR3 nucleotides: TGTGCCAGCAGTTACTCGCAGGAGGGCTACACCTTC.

The gene calls are TRBV27 and TRBJ1-2; 7 bases match TRBD1. CDR1 is MNHEY, CDR2 SMNVEV, per germline (reference sequence). The CDR3 runs to 15 residues. With 6 bases clipped from V and 8 bases from J, the junction kept 15 bases outside the gene matches. CDR3 protein: CASSRVGTDQGGYTF. The CDR3 nucleotides read TGTGCCAGCAGCCGAGTGGGGACAGACCAAGGAGGCTACACCTTC.

This chain uses TRBV25-1 with TRBJ1-1, with TRBD1 identical over 7 bases. The CDR3 sequence is 15 residues long. Germline CDR1 reads MGHDK; CDR2 reads SYGVNS. Losses at the gene ends were 3 bases for V and 5 bases for J; bases not matched to a gene: 9. Written as DNA, the CDR3 is TGTGCCAGCAGTGACTTCGAGACAGGGATGACTGAAGCTTTCTTT. Protein sequence: CASSDFETGMTEAFF. The entire variable domain, with the rest obtained from reference TRBV25-1 and TRBJ1-1, is as follows: EADIYQTPRYLVIGTGKKITLECSQTMGHDKMYWYQQDPGMELHLIHYSYGVNSTEKGDLSSESTVSRIRTEHFPLTLESARPSHTSQYLCASSDFETGMTEAFFGQGTRLTVV.

V is TRBV6-6 and J is TRBJ1-1; 9 bases line up with TRBD1. The V gene's germline CDR1 is MNHNY and CDR2 SVGAGI (reference sequence). V lost 5 bases to trimming and J lost 4 bases; unmatched junction nucleotides: 5. This CDR3 region has 14 residues. The CDR3 DNA reads as TGTGCCAGCAGTCCCGACAGGGGGAGCACTGAAGCTTTCTTT. Its translation is CASSPDRGSTEAFF.

This clone was observed once. V gene TRBV5-4 combines with J gene TRBJ2-2; 12 nucleotides match TRBD1. Germline V gene data show CDR1 as SGHNT and CDR2 as YYREEE (reference sequence). Trimming at V came to 10 bases and at J to 4 bases, leaving 8 bases not matched to a gene. This CDR3 has 15 amino acids. The CDR3 nucleotides read TGTGCCTTTACGAGGGGACAGGGGGCCACCGGGGAGCTGTTTTTT. Amino acid sequence: CAFTRGQGATGELFF.